Sequencing of this TCR beta chain was carried out in a study of identical twins (TCRdb year 2016). As for the study more broadly: TCR alpha and beta repertoires from monozygotic twins, unrelated adults of various ages and cord blood were deep-sequenced to test whether fetal clonotypes persist. To rule out contamination, replicate twin experiments were performed at different times with different library preparation protocols. What the research found in general, with its limitations: Abundant cord blood beta clonotypes carried fewer insertions; young adult naive repertoires showed a weaker similar trend, while memory repertoires showed none. In beta out-of-frame sequences, excess twin sharing was weaker, because having fewer shared sequences lowered the signal-to-noise ratio. Recombination models systematically underestimated out-of-frame TCR alpha sharing in monozygotic twins but agreed with sharing between unrelated individuals. Out-of-frame TCR alpha sequences shared between twins showed an excess of low generation-probability sequences compared with coincidental sharing between unrelated individuals. Zero-insertion analyses could be partly confounded by invariant T cells such as MAIT and iNKT, though diverse VJ usage argued against such confounding for most clonotypes. Because the same donors could not be followed over many years, the conclusions depended on cross-sectional statistical analysis.

All donors were healthy Caucasians. The twin cohort comprised three pairs of female monozygotic twins, all aged about 18 to 30 years. Peripheral blood mononuclear cells were used as the source from which RNA for TCR libraries was isolated. Turning to this clonotype: This receptor's antigen is unknown. No base quality information exists; no much larger clone differs at one position.

Including the terminal cysteine and phenylalanine, the CDR3 comprises 11 residues. Of all the DNA, just the CDR3 is kept, 33 bases in frame from base 1. Reading the germline V gene gives CDR1 SQVTM and CDR2 ANQGSEA. V loses 3 bases, J loses 3 bases, and the germline ends lie 5 bases apart. Library prep was done by 5' RACE. The instrument given in TCRdb is Illumina HiSeq 2000. Template switching added a universal primer binding site, and the final cDNA carried a unique molecular identifier that allowed TCR cDNA molecules to be counted accurately. First-strand cDNA for TCR alpha and beta chains was synthesized from specific primers in the conserved constant-segment region. To control for contamination, every cDNA library carried two barcodes: a SMART-Mk sample barcode plus Illumina barcodes. TruSeq adapter sequences and Illumina sample barcodes were added in two successive PCR steps. The TCR alpha and beta cDNA libraries were sequenced on the Illumina HiSeq platform using custom primers. The study's processing was this. MiGEC was used to process raw reads and extract unique molecular identifiers, and MiXCR was used to find CDR3 positions. For each individual, recombination models were inferred using an EM algorithm with the repgenHMM and IGoR tools. Shared clonotypes were analyzed with the tcR package in R, and sharing was normalized by the product of cloneset sizes. To study raw recombination free of thymic and clonal selection effects, out-of-frame nonproductive sequences were analyzed. TCRdb reworked the public reads: Q25 trimming with fastp, MiXCR clone assembly, productive beta chains retained. One record per CDR3 amino acid sequence lists the most common genes and DNA. What appears here as the V and J calls and clone size reflects TCRdb's work, not the paper's. The sample records hundreds of thousands of distinct CDR3 sequences, roughly 20% of which are singletons. Clones ranked in the top ten supply over 10% of the sample.

The same sample was also studied in work on T cells expressing NK-cell markers. In that second paper, the authors write: In sorted CD3+CD56+NKG2C+, CD3+CD56+NKG2C- and CD3+CD56-NKG2C+ T-cell subsets from 7 or 8 donors, TCR beta-chain repertoires were profiled. Among the eight sequenced donors, only one was HCMV-seronegative, while the other seven were HCMV-seropositive. To restrict sorting to alphabetaTCR-expressing T cells, an anti-gammadeltaTCR antibody was added in several experiments. For five or six donors, the dominant CD3+CD56+NKG2C+ clonotypes were among the top 10 CD8+ clonotypes and accounted for roughly 1.0-8% of CD8+ T cells. Those dominant clonotypes were again the most abundant among CD3+CD56-NKG2C+ cells in a few donors, at roughly 28.3-65%. Whether the expanded NKG2C-expressing T cell clones were specific for HCMV antigens remained unclear. All eight donors whose samples were sequenced were randomly selected healthy volunteers, three of them men and five women. A commercial ELISA kit detecting HCMV-specific IgG in serum was used to determine HCMV serostatus. Bulk peripheral blood T-cell repertoires were additionally sequenced from unsorted PBMC for six donors. MIGEC was used to demultiplex reads and group the reads by UMI, and MiTCR was used to assemble and quantify clonotypes. To exclude erroneous sequences, only TCR cDNA sequences supported by at least two reads were retained. Downstream repertoire analysis used the tcR package, and clonotypes were matched across fractions by CDR3 nucleotide sequence plus V segment. VDJmatch was used to annotate antigen specificity against VDJdb, with one amino acid substitution in CDR3 allowed.

What was sequenced was PBMCs. The source is a young woman in good health. The rearrangement combines TRBV29-1 with TRBJ1-1; the D gene cannot be named for sure. The CDR3 has the sequence CSVDPYTEAFF. The DNA is TGCAGCGTTGACCCATACACTGAAGCTTTCTTT.